This T cell receptor (beta chain) comes out of a study of cytomegalovirus exposure and HLA in healthy donors. Study information: From about 170 million T cells, an earlier analysis saw some 120 million unique TCR beta sequences.

Use of 60 Vbeta and 13 Jbeta primers characterized the PCR. Assay used: immunoSEQ multiplex PCR; TCRdb lists only in-frame clones, some missing. The sample gives around 270,000 clones, 75% to 90% of which show up once; approximately 0.3% is in the top ten. Overall study findings and caveats: It was assumed in the presence/absence analyses that sequencing depth was roughly uniform across donors. A missense variant in DCLRE1C was later tied to TCR beta V- and J-gene trimming.

Remarks on this clone: The antigen is not known.

The CDR3 consists of 11 residues. Germline values: CDR1 MNHEY, CDR2 SVGAGI. With 4 bases removed from V and 7 bases from J, the gap between germline ends came to 5 bases. This TCR was sampled from a girl aged 2 to 9 in good health and CMV-seronegative. This chain uses TRBV6-5 with TRBJ2-1; the D is unclear. The sample was PBMCs. CDR3 sequence reads: CASSLFNEQFF. CDR3 coding DNA: TGTGCCAGCAGTTTATTTAATGAGCAGTTCTTC.